This T cell receptor beta chain was documented in a study of shared T cell receptors in the human thymus. V lost 7 bases, J lost 7 bases, and 12 bases stayed unmatched. Germline V gene sequence: CDR1 MNHEY, CDR2 SMNVEV (reference sequence). This CDR3 is built from 14 residues. The sample holds one count of this clone. TCRdb's table, derived via immunoSEQ multiplex PCR, lists solely in-frame clones and lacks some. Of hundreds of thousands of clones listed, roughly 88% are singletons. The sample was also reused in another study, on human thymus T cells.

This chain uses TRBV27 with TRBJ2-7; 8 bases match TRBD2. The sequenced sample was thymocytes. The clonotype comes from a boy in the first two years of life with a congenital heart defect. The DNA of the CDR3 is TGTGCCAGCAAAAAATTGCGGGGGGCGATGGAGCAGTACTTC. Amino acids: CASKKLRGAMEQYF.